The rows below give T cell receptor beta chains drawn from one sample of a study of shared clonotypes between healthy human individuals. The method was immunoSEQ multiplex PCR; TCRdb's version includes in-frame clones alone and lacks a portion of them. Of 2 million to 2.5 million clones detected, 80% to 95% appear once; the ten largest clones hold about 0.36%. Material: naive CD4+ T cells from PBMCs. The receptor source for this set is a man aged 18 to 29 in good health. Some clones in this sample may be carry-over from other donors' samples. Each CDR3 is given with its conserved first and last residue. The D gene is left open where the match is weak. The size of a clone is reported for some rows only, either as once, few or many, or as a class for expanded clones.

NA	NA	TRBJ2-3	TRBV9	TGTGCCAGCAGCCCGCGAGGGCAGGGCACAGATACGCAGTATTTT	CASSPRGQGTDTQYF
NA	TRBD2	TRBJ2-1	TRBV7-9	TGTGCCAGCAGCCCCAGACTAGCGGGCTCCTCCTACAATGAGCAGTTCTTC	CASSPRLAGSSYNEQFF
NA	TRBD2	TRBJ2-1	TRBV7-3	TGTGCCAGCAGCTCCGGCCCGGGACTAGTATATGAGCAGTTCTTC	CASSSGPGLVYEQFF
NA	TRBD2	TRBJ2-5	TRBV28	TGTGCCAGCAGTTCAGGGACTAGCGGGAGGGCCGGAGAGACCCAGTACTTC	CASSSGTSGRAGETQYF
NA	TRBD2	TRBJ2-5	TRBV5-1	TGCGCCAGCAGCTTGGGTAGCGGGCCACAAGAGACCCAGTACTTC	CASSLGSGPQETQYF
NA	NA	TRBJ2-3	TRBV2	TGTGCCAGCAGTCTAGCCGTTAGCACAGATACGCAGTATTTT	CASSLAVSTDTQYF
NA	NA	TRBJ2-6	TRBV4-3	TGCGCCAGCAGCCAAGATCTGGCCCCTGATTTGGGGGCCAACGTCCTGACTTTC	CASSQDLAPDLGANVLTF
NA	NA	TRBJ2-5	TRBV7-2	TGTGCCAGCAGCTTAGCAAGTGAGACCCAGTACTTC	CASSLASETQYF
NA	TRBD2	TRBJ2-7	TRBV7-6	TGTGCCAGCAGCTTAATGAGCGGGAGGGCAGAGAAGCAGTACTTC	CASSLMSGRAEKQYF
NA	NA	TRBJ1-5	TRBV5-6	TGTGCCAGCAGCTTGGCACTCGGACAGCCCCAGCATTTT	CASSLALGQPQHF
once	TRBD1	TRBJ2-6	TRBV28	TGTGCCAGCAGTTCTCCCGGGGACAGCCGAAAGTGGGGGGCCAACGTCCTGACTTTC	CASSSPGDSRKWGANVLTF
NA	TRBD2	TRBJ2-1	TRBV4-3	TGCGCCAGCAGCGGGCTAGGAGGGAGGGCGGGTGAGCAGTTCTTC	CASSGLGGRAGEQFF
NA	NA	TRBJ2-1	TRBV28	TGTGCCAGCAGCACACCGGGACCAAACAATGAGCAGTTCTTC	CASSTPGPNNEQFF
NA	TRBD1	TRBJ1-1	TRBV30	TGTGCCTGGAGTGTACTTTGGGCAGGGGGCTGGGGTGGTGAAGCTTTCTTT	CAWSVLWAGGWGGEAFF
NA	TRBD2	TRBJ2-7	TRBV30	TGTGCCTGGACCTCTAGCGGGAGCCATTACGAGCAGTACTTC	CAWTSSGSHYEQYF
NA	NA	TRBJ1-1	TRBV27	TGTGCCAGCAGTTTATCGGCAGTGAACACTGAAGCTTTCTTT	CASSLSAVNTEAFF
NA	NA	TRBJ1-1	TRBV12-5	TGTGCTAGTGGTTTGGGCAGGGCGACTGAAGCTTTCTTT	CASGLGRATEAFF
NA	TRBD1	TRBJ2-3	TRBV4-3	TGCGCCAGCAGCCGCGAGAACAGGGGTACTAGCACAGATACGCAGTATTTT	CASSRENRGTSTDTQYF
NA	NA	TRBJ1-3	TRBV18	TGTGCCAGCTCACCAGGCTCTGGAAACACCATATATTTT	CASSPGSGNTIYF
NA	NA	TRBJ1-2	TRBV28	TGTGCCAGCAGTTCACTAGGACAGACTACTGTGGTGATCTATGGCTACACCTTC	CASSSLGQTTVVIYGYTF
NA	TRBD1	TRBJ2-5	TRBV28	TGTGCCAGCAGTTCAGGGGGAAAGGTAGAGACCCAGTACTTC	CASSSGGKVETQYF
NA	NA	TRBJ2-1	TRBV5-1	TGCGCCAGCAGCTTGGACCCCGGGACTTTCAGTGAGCAGTTCTTC	CASSLDPGTFSEQFF
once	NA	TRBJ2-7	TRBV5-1	TGCGCCAGCAGCCCCGGGGTGAGTACCCACGAGCAGTACTTC	CASSPGVSTHEQYF
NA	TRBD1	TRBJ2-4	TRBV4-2	TGTGCCAGCAGCCAAGAGGACAGGGGGCCCAAAAACATTCAGTACTTC	CASSQEDRGPKNIQYF
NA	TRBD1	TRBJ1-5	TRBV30	TGTGCCTGGAGGGGGACAGGGAGGGGTCAGCCCCAGCATTTT	CAWRGTGRGQPQHF
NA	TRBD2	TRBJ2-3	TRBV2	TGTGCCAGCAGTGCTAGCGGGAGACTGTCAGATACGCAGTATTTT	CASSASGRLSDTQYF
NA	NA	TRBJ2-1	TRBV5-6	TGTGCCAGCAGCCGGGGCATGGGGGAATCCTACAATGAGCAGTTCTTC	CASSRGMGESYNEQFF
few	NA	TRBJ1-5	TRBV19	TGTGCCAGTAGTATAGAGTCAGGGAGCAATCAGCCCCAGCATTTT	CASSIESGSNQPQHF
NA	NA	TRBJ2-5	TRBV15	TGTGCCACCAGCAGAGATTCAGTGGGGACCCAGTACTTC	CATSRDSVGTQYF
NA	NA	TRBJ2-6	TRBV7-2	TGTGCCAGCAGCCCCGGGGGAGCTGGGGCCAACGTCCTGACTTTC	CASSPGGAGANVLTF
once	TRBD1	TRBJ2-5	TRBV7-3	TGTGCCAGCAGCCAGGACAGGGCAGAGACCCAGTACTTC	CASSQDRAETQYF
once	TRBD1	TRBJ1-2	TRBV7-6	TGTGCCAGCAGCCTAGCCGGGACAGAGTACTATGGCTACACCTTC	CASSLAGTEYYGYTF
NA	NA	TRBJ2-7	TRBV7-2	TGTGCCAGCATTAGTGCCCCCCGGCCCGCCGGCGAGCAGTACTTC	CASISAPRPAGEQYF
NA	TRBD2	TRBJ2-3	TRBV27	TGTGCCAGCAGTTTCCGGGAGGGCACAGATACGCAGTATTTT	CASSFREGTDTQYF
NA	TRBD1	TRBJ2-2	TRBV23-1	TGCGCCAGCACCCACCGGTCGGGCAGGGGGAGCACCGGGGAGCTGTTTTTT	CASTHRSGRGSTGELFF
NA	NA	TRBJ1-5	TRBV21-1	TGTGCCAGCAGCAAAGGCGGGAGTTCAGACAGGAGAAATCAGCCCCAGCATTTT	CASSKGGSSDRRNQPQHF